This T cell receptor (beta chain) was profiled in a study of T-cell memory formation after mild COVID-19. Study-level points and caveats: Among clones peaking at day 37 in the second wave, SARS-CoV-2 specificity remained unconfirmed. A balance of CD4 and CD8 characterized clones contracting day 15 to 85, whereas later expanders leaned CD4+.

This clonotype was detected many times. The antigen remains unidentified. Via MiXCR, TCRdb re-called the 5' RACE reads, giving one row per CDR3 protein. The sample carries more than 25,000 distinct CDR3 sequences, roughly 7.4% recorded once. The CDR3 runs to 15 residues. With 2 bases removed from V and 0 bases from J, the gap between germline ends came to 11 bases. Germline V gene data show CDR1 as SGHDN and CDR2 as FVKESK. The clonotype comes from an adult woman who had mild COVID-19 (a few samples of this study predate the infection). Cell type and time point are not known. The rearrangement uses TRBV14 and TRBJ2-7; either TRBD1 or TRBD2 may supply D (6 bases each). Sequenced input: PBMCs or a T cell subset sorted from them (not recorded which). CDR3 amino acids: CASSQPGAHSYEQYF. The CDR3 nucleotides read TGTGCCAGCAGCCAACCGGGGGCCCACTCCTACGAGCAGTACTTC.